These 2 T cell receptor beta chains came from one sample sequenced in a study of shared clonotypes between healthy human individuals. Positive CCR7 selection of CD45RO-negative cells yielded the naive CD8 cells, and terminally differentiated effector memory CD45RA+ cells were excluded. Measured with immunoSEQ multiplex PCR; TCRdb has only the in-frame clones, and not every one. The sample contains hundreds of thousands of clones, approximately 97% of which appear only once. The specimen was naive CD8+ T cells sorted from blood. The receptors stem from a man aged 25 to 40 in good health.

The chain joins TRBV11-2 to TRBJ2-1; 7 bases agree with TRBD2. Losses at the gene ends were 6 bases for V and 2 bases for J; bases not matched to a gene: 10. CDR1 SGHAT and CDR2 FQNNGV come from the germline V gene. CDR3 length: 16 amino acids. CDR3 residues: CASRDSSGGPYNEQFF. CDR3 sequence (DNA): TGTGCCAGCAGAGATTCTTCGGGAGGTCCCTACAATGAGCAGTTCTTC.

This chain links TRBV7-8 with TRBJ2-5; 7 positions match TRBD1. The CDR3 is 14 amino acids. Trimming removed 3 bases from V and 5 bases from J; junction bases left unmatched: 6. Germline assignment: CDR1 SGHVS and CDR2 FQNEAQ. The CDR3 region is CASSFDRADETQYF. The CDR3 DNA sequence: TGTGCCAGCAGCTTCGACAGGGCCGACGAGACCCAGTACTTC.